This T cell receptor beta chain is drawn from a study of T-cell memory formation after mild COVID-19 (dated by TCRdb to about 2021). Study-level background: TCR sequence clusters from the two donors were found to be largely donor specific. T-cell clones expanding and contracting after mild COVID-19 in two donors were tracked by longitudinal TCRalpha and TCRbeta repertoire sequencing. Two young, previously healthy adult volunteers, one female and one male, were included in the cohort. Beyond this particular receptor, the publication reports: Whether the second-wave clones peaking on day 37 were SARS-CoV-2 specific was not confirmed. From day 15 to 85, contracting clones showed balanced CD4/CD8 phenotypes, whereas a second wave of clones that expanded from day 15 to 37 leaned towards CD4+. Contracting CD4+ clones turned up mainly in the CM and EM memory subsets, whereas EMRA was where CD8+ clones were enriched. Some responding clones were found in pre-infection memory, which suggests that pre-existing cross-reactive memory T cells took part in the SARS-CoV-2 response. Only two mild cases were covered by the study, and larger cohorts that include severe cases with pre-infection samples were considered necessary.

At the junction V is shortened by 5 bases and J by 5 bases, with 15 bases in between. Counted from cysteine to phenylalanine, this CDR3 has 14 amino acids. The kept DNA is CDR3 alone, 42 bases in frame from the first base. The germline V gene supplies CDR1 SGHVS and CDR2 FNYEAQ. A note on this clonotype: Its antigen is unknown. The input lacks base qualities; no much larger clone sits a single base away.

Sequencing was carried out with an Illumina NovaSeq 6000. TCRalpha and TCRbeta cDNA libraries were built by 5'RACE with constant-segment primers, adding sample barcodes and unique molecular identifiers. Trizol reagent was used to extract RNA from every sample. Libraries were amplified in two PCR steps, with a second sample barcode and Illumina TruSeq adapters added in the second step. Libraries were sequenced on an Illumina NovaSeq with 2 x 150 bp paired-end reads. For the original study's pipeline: Reads were demultiplexed and collapsed into UMI-guided consensus sequences with migec v1.2.7. Using mixcr v2.1.11, UMI consensuses were aligned to TRA and TRB V and J templates and then assembled into clonotypes. Expanded or contracted clonotypes were those called significant by both edgeR and NoisET, with noise models trained on biological replicates. For edgeR calls, a false discovery rate-adjusted p below 0.01 and a log2 fold-change threshold of 1 were applied. As an exploratory analysis of dynamics, max-normalized trajectories of the 1000 most abundant clonotypes were examined by PCA with hierarchical clustering. The CD4 or CD8 phenotype of responding clones was assigned using the separately sequenced CD4+ and CD8+ repertoires. TCRdb reprocessing: public reads trimmed at Q25 with fastp, clones called with MiXCR, in-frame beta chains kept. Rows with one shared CDR3 protein collapse into an entry with the most common genes and DNA. TCRdb, rather than the study authors, made the V and J calls. The sample table contains 180,000 or so distinct CDR3 sequences; only one count was recorded for 11% of them. Approximately 3.8% of the sample is in the top ten clones.

PBMCs were isolated by Ficoll-Paque density gradient centrifugation. Here the chain combines TRBV7-6 and TRBJ1-2; matching of 5 bases hints at TRBD1 as the D gene. This TCR derives from a young man who had mild COVID-19 (a few samples of this study predate the infection). The sample titles of this study are shuffled in the database, so cell type and time point are left out; the donor was told from shared clones. Input material: PBMCs or a T cell subset sorted from them (not recorded which). The DNA reads TGTGCCAGCAGCCGAGGCGGGACGGAATATGGCTACACCTTC. This is translated as CASSRGGTEYGYTF. The CDR3 plus the reference TRBV7-6 and TRBJ1-2 genes for the other parts give the full variable domain: GAGVSQSPRYKVTKRGQDVALRCDPISGHVSLYWYRQALGQGPEFLTYFNYEAQQDKSGLPNDRFSAERPEGSISTLTIQRTEQRDSAMYRCASSRGGTEYGYTFGSGTRLTVV.